Listed below are T cell receptor beta chains from one sample, sequenced in a study of PD-1 blockade in classical Hodgkin lymphoma. TCRdb's copy holds only in-frame clones and misses some; the assay was immunoSEQ multiplex PCR. The sample consists of about 28,000 clones, around 85% of them appearing once. The starting material was CD4+ T cells from blood, obtained before the fourth cycle of nivolumab. The receptors originated from a human donor with classical Hodgkin lymphoma. Both conserved end residues are part of each CDR3. D genes are given only for firm matches. Some rows mark clone size as missing; the rest say once, few, many or name a class of expanded clone.

V	D	size	J	CDR3	DNA
TRBV10-3	NA	few	TRBJ2-1	CAISDSAGASEQFF	TGTGCCATCAGTGACAGCGCTGGCGCTAGTGAGCAGTTCTTC
TRBV19	TRBD1	NA	TRBJ1-5	CASSRQGEGNQPQHF	TGTGCCAGTAGTAGACAGGGGGAGGGCAATCAGCCCCAGCATTTT
TRBV7-9	TRBD2	NA	TRBJ2-2	CASSSVAGVNTGELFF	TGTGCCAGCAGCTCGGTAGCGGGGGTGAACACCGGGGAGCTGTTTTTT
TRBV6-5	NA	NA	TRBJ2-1	CASSRAGNEQFF	TGTGCCAGCAGTCGGGCGGGGAATGAGCAGTTCTTC
TRBV7-6	NA	once	TRBJ2-7	CASSLGSSAYEQYF	TGTGCCAGCAGCTTAGGATCTAGCGCATACGAGCAGTACTTC
TRBV4-1	TRBD2	NA	TRBJ2-2	CASRREAGTNTGELFF	TGCGCCAGCAGGCGGGAGGCAGGGACCAACACCGGGGAGCTGTTTTTT
TRBV7-2	TRBD1	NA	TRBJ1-5	CASSLTSTGDSSNQPQHF	TGTGCCAGCAGCCTGACTAGCACAGGGGACTCTAGCAATCAGCCCCAGCATTTT
TRBV18	NA	NA	TRBJ1-5	CASSRGTGTHQPQHF	TGTGCCAGCTCACGGGGGACCGGGACTCATCAGCCCCAGCATTTT
TRBV27	TRBD1	NA	TRBJ2-2	CASRPTGGTGELFF	TGTGCCAGCAGGCCCACAGGGGGCACCGGGGAGCTGTTTTTT
TRBV12-5	NA	once	TRBJ1-1	CASGLVRASRLEAFF	TGTGCTAGTGGTTTGGTACGGGCCTCCCGCCTCGAAGCTTTCTTT
TRBV18	TRBD1	NA	TRBJ1-4	CASSPETGVDFEKLFF	TGTGCCAGCTCACCCGAAACAGGGGTAGATTTCGAAAAACTGTTTTTT
TRBV15	NA	NA	TRBJ2-5	CATSRDRGQQETQYF	TGTGCCACCAGCAGAGATCGAGGACAGCAAGAGACCCAGTACTTC
TRBV5-6	TRBD1	NA	TRBJ1-4	CASTALGQGREKLFF	TGTGCCAGCACTGCTCTGGGACAGGGTCGGGAAAAACTGTTTTTT
TRBV6-5	NA	NA	TRBJ1-5	CASSYSTVSPPQHF	TGTGCCAGCAGTTACTCTACTGTCTCCCCGCCCCAGCATTTT
TRBV5-1	TRBD2	NA	TRBJ2-1	CASSPGTSGGINEQFF	TGCGCCAGCAGCCCTGGGACTAGCGGGGGGATTAATGAGCAGTTCTTC
TRBV5-6	NA	NA	TRBJ1-5	CASSLSPGKYSNQPQHF	TGTGCCAGCAGCTTGTCACCAGGGAAGTATAGCAATCAGCCCCAGCATTTT
TRBV4-1	NA	NA	TRBJ2-3	CASSPSRQDTQYF	TGCGCCAGCAGCCCCTCCCGGCAAGATACGCAGTATTTT
TRBV6-1	TRBD1	few	TRBJ1-1	CASSESRTGMNTEAFF	TGTGCCAGCAGTGAATCGAGGACAGGGATGAACACTGAAGCTTTCTTT
TRBV10-3	TRBD2	NA	TRBJ2-1	CAISGTTSGRARNEQFF	TGTGCCATCAGCGGGACGACTAGCGGGAGGGCACGGAATGAGCAGTTCTTC
TRBV9	NA	NA	TRBJ1-1	CASSVTGTPDTEAFF	TGTGCCAGCAGCGTGACGGGAACTCCGGACACTGAAGCTTTCTTT
TRBV19	NA	NA	TRBJ1-5	CASSPSGEGNQPQHF	TGTGCCAGTAGTCCATCAGGGGAGGGCAATCAGCCCCAGCATTTT
TRBV5-4	NA	once	TRBJ2-2	CASSLTFARAENTGELFF	TGTGCCAGCAGCCTAACCTTCGCGCGAGCGGAGAACACCGGGGAGCTGTTTTTT
TRBV15	NA	NA	TRBJ1-3	CATSRGSDGNSGNTIYF	TGTGCCACCAGCAGGGGGTCGGACGGCAACTCTGGAAACACCATATATTTT
TRBV18	NA	NA	TRBJ2-1	CASSSTSSGIDDEEQFF	TGTGCCAGCTCATCGACCTCCAGCGGAATCGATGATGAGGAGCAGTTCTTC
TRBV6-5	NA	NA	TRBJ1-3	CASSPSLDTIYF	TGTGCCAGCAGCCCCTCACTAGACACCATATATTTT
TRBV2	NA	NA	TRBJ2-7	CASSDGRGSDEQYF	TGTGCCAGCAGTGATGGGCGGGGAAGCGACGAGCAGTACTTC
TRBV7-9	NA	NA	TRBJ2-3	CASSSGDSTDTQYF	TGTGCCAGCAGCTCCGGGGACAGCACAGATACGCAGTATTTT
TRBV18	NA	NA	TRBJ2-6	CASSPEAGANVLTF	TGTGCCAGCTCACCTGAAGCTGGGGCCAACGTCCTGACTTTC
TRBV7-3	TRBD1	NA	TRBJ2-3	CASSSGQSTDTQYF	TGTGCCAGCAGCTCGGGACAGAGCACAGATACGCAGTATTTT
TRBV5-1	NA	NA	TRBJ2-2	CASSLQGTGELFF	TGCGCCAGCAGCTTGCAGGGGACCGGGGAGCTGTTTTTT
TRBV7-8	NA	once	TRBJ2-5	CASSPLGPTRKTQYF	TGTGCCAGCAGCCCCCTCGGACCCACGCGGAAGACCCAGTACTTC
TRBV7-2	NA	once	TRBJ2-5	CASSLWRDQETQYF	TGTGCCAGCAGCTTATGGCGGGACCAAGAGACCCAGTACTTC
TRBV6-8	NA	NA	TRBJ1-1	CASSYMGSGYTEAFF	TGTGCCAGCAGTTACATGGGGTCGGGTTACACTGAAGCTTTCTTT
TRBV6-6	NA	once	TRBJ1-6	CASNPRGQYNSPLHF	TGTGCCAGCAATCCACGGGGACAATATAATTCACCCCTCCACTTT
TRBV5-6	NA	NA	TRBJ1-3	CASSPLGDRVSGNTIYF	TGTGCCAGCAGCCCCCTGGGGGACCGGGTCTCTGGAAACACCATATATTTT
TRBV6-5	NA	NA	TRBJ1-1	CASSYSRGQGNTEAFF	TGTGCCAGCAGTTACTCACGGGGTCAGGGAAACACTGAAGCTTTCTTT
TRBV28	NA	NA	TRBJ2-1	CASRVGTHSYNEQFF	TGTGCCAGCAGGGTCGGGACTCACTCCTACAATGAGCAGTTCTTC
TRBV11-3	TRBD2	NA	TRBJ2-3	CASSPGAGTYTDTQYF	TGTGCCAGCAGCCCCGGAGCGGGGACCTACACAGATACGCAGTATTTT
TRBV7-6	NA	once	TRBJ2-7	CASSLLGVSSYEQYF	TGTGCCAGCAGCTTATTAGGCGTTAGCTCCTACGAGCAGTACTTC